This T cell receptor (beta chain) emerged from a study of CD8+ T cells in alopecia areata. The study's findings and limits: Lesional scalp displayed greater clonality than normal scalp, most notably in alopecia totalis/universalis.

Of note for this clone: What it binds is unknown.

Sequencing used cDNA as its template, made by extracting RNA and reverse transcribing it. The repertoire was sequenced with immunoSEQ multiplex PCR; TCRdb's copy has only in-frame clones and lacks some. The profile shows around 200,000 clones, 50% to 60% of them singletons. This CDR3 region has 12 residues. The germline V gene has CDR1 SGHDT and CDR2 YYEEEE. The V gene lost 1 base and the J gene lost 8 bases, with 6 bases spanning the gap. The treatment was: oral pan-JAK inhibitor, 5-10 mg twice daily. Both peripheral blood and punch biopsies of lesional scalp skin were obtained from patients who had alopecia areata.

The specimen was CD4+ T cells sorted from blood, collected at week 4, from a patient treated with tofacitinib. This sequence was found in a human donor with alopecia areata. The rearrangement links TRBV5-6 to TRBJ2-2; D is ambiguous. This CDR3 reads CASSLSRGELFF. CDR3 DNA sequence: TGTGCCAGCAGCTTGTCGAGGGGGGAGCTGTTTTTT. Full variable domain (rest looked up from reference TRBV5-6 and TRBJ2-2): DAGVTQSPTHLIKTRGQQVTLRCSPKSGHDTVSWYQQALGQGPQFIFQYYEEEERQRGNFPDRFSGHQFPNYSSELNVNALLLGDSALYLCASSLSRGELFFGEGSRLTVL.